This T cell receptor (beta chain) appears in the sequencing data of a study of technical replicates of blood from a handful of donors. Sequencing was performed with immunoSEQ multiplex PCR; in TCRdb, only in-frame clones are kept and a portion is missing. The table lists under 65,000 clones, 95% to 97% of them singletons. J lost 1 base, V lost 2 bases, and 1 base had no gene match. Germline assignment: CDR1 MNHEY and CDR2 SMNVEV (reference sequence). CDR3 length: 14 amino acids. This TCR came from a human donor in good health. The chain recombines TRBV27 with TRBJ2-7; 8 positions match TRBD2. Sequencing was done on a sample of T cells isolated from PBMCs. The CDR3 coding sequence is TGTGCCAGCAGTTTAGCTAGCGGGTCCTACGAGCAGTACTTC. It translates to CASSLASGSYEQYF.